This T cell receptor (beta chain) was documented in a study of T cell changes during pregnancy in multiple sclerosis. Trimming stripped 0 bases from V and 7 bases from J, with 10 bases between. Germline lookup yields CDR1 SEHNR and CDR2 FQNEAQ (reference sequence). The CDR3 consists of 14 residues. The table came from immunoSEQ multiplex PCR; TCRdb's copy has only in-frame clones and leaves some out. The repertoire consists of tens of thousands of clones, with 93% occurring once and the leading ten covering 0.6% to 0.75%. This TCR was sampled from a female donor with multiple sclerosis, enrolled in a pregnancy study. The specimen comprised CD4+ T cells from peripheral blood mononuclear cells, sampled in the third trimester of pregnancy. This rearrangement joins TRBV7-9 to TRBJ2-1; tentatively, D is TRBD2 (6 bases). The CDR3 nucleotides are TGTGCCAGCAGCTTAGCGGGGCTAGCGAATGAGCAGTTCTTC. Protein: CASSLAGLANEQFF.